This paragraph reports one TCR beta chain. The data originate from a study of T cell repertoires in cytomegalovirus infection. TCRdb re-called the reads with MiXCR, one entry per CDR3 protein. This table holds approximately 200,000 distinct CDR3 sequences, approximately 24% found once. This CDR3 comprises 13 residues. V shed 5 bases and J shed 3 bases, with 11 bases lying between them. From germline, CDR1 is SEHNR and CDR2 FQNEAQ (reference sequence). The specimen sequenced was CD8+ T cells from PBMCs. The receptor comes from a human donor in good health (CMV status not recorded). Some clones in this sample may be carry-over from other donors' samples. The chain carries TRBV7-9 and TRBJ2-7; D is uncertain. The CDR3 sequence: CASSPNGNYEQYF. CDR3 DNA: TGTGCCAGCAGCCCCAATGGTAACTACGAGCAGTACTTC.